This is a list of T cell receptor beta chains from one sample in a study of chemoradiotherapy in HPV16-positive cancers. TCRdb keeps only in-frame clones here, not all; method: immunoSEQ multiplex PCR. The sample records 20,000 to 25,000 clones, roughly 86% being singletons. The specimen comprised blood, sampled from a patient who underwent chemoradiotherapy. The source is a human donor with HPV-associated anogenital cancer. Both conserved end residues are part of each CDR3. The order of the fields is clone size, D gene, J gene, V gene, CDR3 DNA, CDR3 protein. A D gene is named only where the DNA matches it firmly. Some rows mark clone size as missing; the rest say once, few, many or name a class of expanded clone.

>-|TRBD2|TRBJ2-2|TRBV9
TGTGCCAGCAGCCCGGGACTAGCGGGAGTTCCCGGGGAGCTGTTTTTT
CASSPGLAGVPGELFF
>-|-|TRBJ1-1|TRBV7-8
TGTGCCAGCAGCTTAGCGGGTCGGGAGGGCACTGAAGCTTTCTTT
CASSLAGREGTEAFF
>-|TRBD1|TRBJ1-4|TRBV27
TGTGCCAGCAGTTTATCAGGGGGCCGGGGAAAACTGTTTTTT
CASSLSGGRGKLFF
>-|TRBD1|TRBJ2-1|TRBV6-1
TGTGCCAGCAGTCCGGACAGGGGGCCAGGCCATGAGCAGTTCTTC
CASSPDRGPGHEQFF
>-|TRBD1|TRBJ2-5|TRBV6-5
TGTGCCAGCAGTTACGAGGGGGCAACCCCAGCCCAGTACTTC
CASSYEGATPAQYF
>-|-|TRBJ2-7|TRBV11-1
TGTGCCAGCAGCTTATGGAACATCGCAGGGGACGAGCAGTACTTC
CASSLWNIAGDEQYF
>-|-|TRBJ1-5|TRBV2
TGTGCCAGCAGTGGGTGGGAGGGCAATCAGCCCCAGCATTTT
CASSGWEGNQPQHF
>once|-|TRBJ1-1|TRBV6-6
TGTGCCAGCAGTTACGCAGGTTCGGGCACTGAAGCTTTCTTT
CASSYAGSGTEAFF
>-|-|TRBJ1-1|TRBV9
TGTGCCAGCAGCGGGAGTATGGGGGGGAACACTGAAGCTTTCTTT
CASSGSMGGNTEAFF
>-|-|TRBJ2-5|TRBV18
TGTGCCAGCTCACGAGTAGTCGGGGAGACCCAGTACTTC
CASSRVVGETQYF
>-|TRBD1|TRBJ1-1|TRBV7-2
TGTGCCAGCAGCCGGAGGACAGGTTTGAACACTGAAGCTTTCTTT
CASSRRTGLNTEAFF
>-|-|TRBJ2-7|TRBV5-6
TGTGCCAGCAGCACCTGGGAGGGGGCGGCTTCCTACGAGCAGTACTTC
CASSTWEGAASYEQYF
>-|TRBD2|TRBJ2-3|TRBV7-2
TGTGCCAGCAGCGGGACTAGCGCGGCAAGTACGCAGTATTTT
CASSGTSAASTQYF
>-|TRBD1|TRBJ1-4|TRBV15
TGTGCCACCAGCAGCCCCGGGACAGGGGGTGAAAAACTGTTTTTT
CATSSPGTGGEKLFF
>-|-|TRBJ1-1|TRBV18
TGTGCCAGCTCACCACCGTGGGGGGGCACTGAAGCTTTCTTT
CASSPPWGGTEAFF
>once|TRBD2|TRBJ2-3|TRBV7-2
TGTGCCAGCAGCCTTACTAGCGGGAGGGAGGATACGCAGTATTTT
CASSLTSGREDTQYF
>-|-|TRBJ1-5|TRBV6-5
TGTGCCAGCAGTCACATAAACAATCAGCCCCAGCATTTT
CASSHINNQPQHF
>-|TRBD1|TRBJ2-7|TRBV12-5
TGTGCTAGTGGTTTGTTGGGACAGGTTGTCTCCTACGAGCAGTACTTC
CASGLLGQVVSYEQYF
>-|-|TRBJ2-7|TRBV6-5
TGTGCCAGCAGTTACTCGAGGAGCTCCTACGAGCAGTACTTC
CASSYSRSSYEQYF
>-|-|TRBJ2-1|TRBV2
TGTGCCAGCAGTGAAGGTTTGGGGACGCAGCAGTTCTTC
CASSEGLGTQQFF
>-|TRBD2|TRBJ2-1|TRBV15
TGTGCCACCAGCAGGGAAACTAGCGGGCTCAGTGAGCAGTTCTTC
CATSRETSGLSEQFF
>-|-|TRBJ2-7|TRBV6-5
TGTGCCCGCCAAGAAGAGGAGGGGAGCTCCTACGAGCAGTACTTC
CARQEEEGSSYEQYF
>-|-|TRBJ1-2|TRBV4-3
TGCGCCAGCAGCCCGTCGGGGGGGAGGGGAGCTGGCTACACCTTC
CASSPSGGRGAGYTF
>-|-|TRBJ2-1|TRBV5-1
TGCGCCAGCAGCGCCCGACCTACCAGGGCCAACTCCTACAATGAGCAGTTCTTC
CASSARPTRANSYNEQFF
>-|-|TRBJ1-1|TRBV9
TGTGCCAGCAGTTCAATCCTTGGAGGGGGGACTGAAGCTTTCTTT
CASSSILGGGTEAFF
>-|-|TRBJ2-7|TRBV7-9
TGTGCCAGCAGCTTAAGTGGGGTCTGGGAGCAGTACTTC
CASSLSGVWEQYF
>-|-|TRBJ2-3|TRBV18
TGTGCCAGCTCACCGGGGGGAGATACGCAGTATTTT
CASSPGGDTQYF
>-|-|TRBJ1-1|TRBV19
TGTGCCAGTAGACAGGGTGGAAAGTACACTGAAGCTTTCTTT
CASRQGGKYTEAFF
>-|-|TRBJ2-1|TRBV9
TGTGCCAGCAGCGTAGCGGAGGGGAGCTCCTACAATGAGCAGTTCTTC
CASSVAEGSSYNEQFF
>-|-|TRBJ1-1|TRBV5-8
-
CASSFGQGARVWQTFF
>-|-|TRBJ2-7|TRBV11-1
TGTGCCAGCAGCTTAGGTCAGGTGGCCTACGAGCAGTACTTC
CASSLGQVAYEQYF
>-|TRBD1|TRBJ2-2|TRBV15
TGTGCCACCAGCACAACACTCCCCGGGACAGGGGGCACCGGGGAGCTGTTTTTT
CATSTTLPGTGGTGELFF
>-|-|TRBJ1-1|TRBV5-5
TGTGCCAGCAGCTTGACGAACACTGAAGCTTTCTTT
CASSLTNTEAFF
>-|-|TRBJ2-5|TRBV7-8
TGTGCCAGCAGCTTAAGGTTGGCCCACAAGTACTTC
CASSLRLAHKYF
>-|TRBD1|TRBJ1-6|TRBV9
TGTGCCAGCAGCGTTGGTGGGACAGCAAATTCACCCCTCCACTTT
CASSVGGTANSPLHF
>-|-|TRBJ2-7|TRBV27
TGTGCCAGCAGTTTAAGAGAGGAGTACTACGAGCAGTACTTC
CASSLREEYYEQYF
>-|TRBD1|TRBJ1-6|TRBV6-5
TGTGCCACTTCAGGGGGAAATTCACCCCTCCACTTT
CATSGGNSPLHF
>once|TRBD2|TRBJ2-7|TRBV23-1
TGCGCCAGCAGTCAATGTCAGCAGCGGGAGTCTTATGAGCAGTACTTC
CASSQCQQRESYEQYF
>few|-|TRBJ2-2|TRBV6-5
TGTGCCAGCGAGAAAGACACCGGGGAGCTGTTTTTT
CASEKDTGELFF
>-|-|TRBJ1-2|TRBV6-5
TGTGCCAGCAGTTCGCAAGATGGCTACACCTTC
CASSSQDGYTF
>-|-|TRBJ2-5|TRBV30
TGTGCCTGGAGTGCAGGGTATGGGAGGGAGACCCAGTACTTC
CAWSAGYGRETQYF
>-|TRBD2|TRBJ2-5|TRBV5-8
TGTGCCAGCAGCTCCGGGACTAAACAAGAGACCCAGTACTTC
CASSSGTKQETQYF
>once|-|TRBJ2-1|TRBV10-1
TGCGCCAGCAGTGGAGGGGCACTGGGCAATGAGCAGTTCTTC
CASSGGALGNEQFF
>few|-|TRBJ2-1|TRBV11-2
TGTGCCAGCAGCCTAAAAGGGGGAGGGGGAAGGCTCTACAATGAGCAGTTCTTC
CASSLKGGGGRLYNEQFF
>-|TRBD1|TRBJ1-5|TRBV6-1
TGTGCCAGCAGTGCCCGACAGGGGACGCAGCCCCAGCATTTT
CASSARQGTQPQHF
>-|-|TRBJ2-1|TRBV29-1
TGCAGCGCTCAGATCAGCTCCTACAATGAGCAGTTCTTC
CSAQISSYNEQFF
>-|-|TRBJ2-3|TRBV11-2
TGTGCCAGCAGCCCCTCGACAGATACGCAGTATTTT
CASSPSTDTQYF
>-|-|TRBJ2-3|TRBV19
TGTGCCAGTAGTGCCTGGGACAACCAAGGGGATACGCAGTATTTT
CASSAWDNQGDTQYF
>few|TRBD1|TRBJ1-1|TRBV14
TGTGCCAGCAGCCAACAGGGGGCATTAGGCACTGAAGCTTTCTTT
CASSQQGALGTEAFF